This is a list of T cell receptor beta chains from one sample in a study of blood T cell repertoires in COVID-19. The protocol was immunoSEQ multiplex PCR, while the TCRdb copy is restricted to in-frame clones and leaves out a portion. The repertoire includes some 250,000 clones, around 83% of them detected once, and approximately 9% sits in the top ten. The sequenced sample consisted of peripheral blood. These receptors all come from a middle-aged man with active or convalescent COVID-19. The CDR3 runs from the conserved cysteine through the conserved F or W. The D gene is left open where the match is weak. The size of a clone is reported for some rows only, either as once, few or many, or as a class for expanded clones.

TRBV27	NA	TRBJ2-1	NA	CASSSPDLSSYNEQFF	TGTGCCAGCAGCAGTCCAGACTTGAGCTCCTACAATGAGCAGTTCTTC
TRBV7-2	once	TRBJ2-2	TRBD2	CASSLLSGGTGELFF	TGTGCCAGCAGCTTACTATCGGGGGGGACCGGGGAGCTGTTTTTT
TRBV5-1	few	TRBJ2-6	NA	CASRGGQMSSGANVLTF	TGCGCCAGCAGGGGGGGACAGATGAGCTCTGGGGCCAACGTCCTGACTTTC
TRBV6-2/TRBV6-3	NA	TRBJ1-2	NA	CASSNPTGTGYTF	TGTGCCAGCAGCAACCCTACAGGGACTGGCTACACCTTC
TRBV7-9	NA	TRBJ1-1	NA	CASSFLGFMASGAEAFF	TGTGCCAGCAGCTTCCTTGGGTTTATGGCCTCGGGAGCTGAAGCTTTCTTT
TRBV5-1	NA	TRBJ2-1	NA	CASSPWELAYNEQFF	TGCGCCAGCAGCCCCTGGGAACTAGCTTACAATGAGCAGTTCTTC
TRBV6-5	NA	TRBJ1-6	NA	CASSPRSSYNSPLHF	TGTGCCAGCAGTCCCCGGAGCTCCTATAATTCACCCCTCCACTTT
TRBV7-2	NA	TRBJ1-2	NA	CASSFAGYVPDGYTF	TGTGCCAGCAGCTTCGCAGGGTATGTCCCTGACGGCTACACCTTC
TRBV11-3	NA	TRBJ1-5	NA	CATNHRANQPQHF	TGTGCCACCAACCACAGAGCAAATCAGCCCCAGCATTTT
TRBV11-2	NA	TRBJ1-1	NA	CASSLVGLGKTEAFF	TGTGCCAGCAGCTTAGTCGGACTGGGGAAGACTGAAGCTTTCTTT
TRBV3-1/TRBV3-2	NA	TRBJ1-6	NA	CASSQEETGSRSPLHF	TGTGCCAGCAGCCAAGAAGAGACAGGTTCCAGATCACCCCTCCACTTT
TRBV7-9	NA	TRBJ1-2	TRBD1	CASSSRDRAVEGYTF	TGTGCCAGCAGCTCAAGGGACAGGGCGGTGGAGGGCTACACCTTC
TRBV30	NA	TRBJ1-5	TRBD1	CACNRGNQPQHF	TGTGCCTGTAACAGGGGGAATCAGCCCCAGCATTTT
TRBV7-2	once	TRBJ2-7	TRBD1	CASSFARDRSYEQYF	TGTGCCAGCAGCTTCGCACGGGACAGGTCCTACGAGCAGTACTTC
TRBV7-9	NA	TRBJ2-2	TRBD2	CASSLSHGTSGSGTGELFF	TGTGCCAGCAGCTTATCCCATGGGACTAGCGGGAGCGGCACCGGGGAGCTGTTTTTT
TRBV10-3	NA	TRBJ1-5	NA	CAISESGGLVQPQHF	TGTGCCATCAGTGAGTCCGGGGGGCTGGTACAGCCCCAGCATTTT
TRBV25-1	NA	TRBJ2-3	TRBD2	CASSAPLAGATDTQYF	TGTGCCAGCAGTGCTCCCCTAGCGGGAGCCACAGATACGCAGTATTTT
TRBV19	NA	TRBJ1-1	TRBD1	CASSYRDRLEAFF	TGTGCCAGTAGTTATCGGGACAGATTGGAAGCTTTCTTT
TRBV5-1	few	TRBJ1-2	NA	CASRRGQGLSHGYTF	TGCGCCAGTCGGAGAGGGCAAGGGCTGAGCCATGGCTACACCTTC
TRBV6-1	NA	TRBJ1-2	TRBD1	CASSDTGGPPRTF	TGTGCCAGCAGTGATACAGGGGGCCCACCAAGGACCTTC
TRBV19	once	TRBJ1-5	NA	CASNFLNQPQHF	TGTGCCAGTAATTTCTTGAATCAGCCCCAGCATTTT
TRBV27	many	TRBJ2-3	TRBD1	CASSLLGGPDTQYF	TGTGCCAGCAGTTTATTAGGGGGCCCCGATACGCAGTATTTT
TRBV24-1	NA	TRBJ2-1	TRBD1	CATSDPGTGVPNEQFF	TGTGCCACCAGTGATCCCGGGACAGGGGTCCCCAATGAGCAGTTCTTC
TRBV30	NA	TRBJ2-1	TRBD2	CAWSPGGNNEQFF	TGTGCCTGGAGTCCGGGGGGGAACAATGAGCAGTTCTTC
TRBV19	once	TRBJ1-1	NA	CASSIGQGLNTEAFF	TGTGCCAGTAGTATAGGTCAGGGGCTGAACACTGAAGCTTTCTTT
TRBV2	once	TRBJ2-5	NA	CASSEDTQETQYF	TGTGCCAGCAGTGAAGACACACAAGAGACCCAGTACTTC
TRBV30	NA	TRBJ1-1	NA	CAWRRATEAFF	TGTGCCTGGAGGAGAGCAACTGAAGCTTTCTTT
TRBV7-2	NA	TRBJ1-2	NA	CASSLGPGESGYTF	TGTGCCAGCAGCTTAGGACCGGGGGAGAGCGGCTACACCTTC
TRBV11-2	NA	TRBJ2-3	TRBD2	CASTLRLAGDTDTQYF	TGTGCCAGCACCCTGAGACTAGCGGGAGACACAGATACGCAGTATTTT
TRBV7-9	NA	TRBJ2-2	NA	CASSPDSITGELFF	TGTGCCAGCAGCCCGGACAGTATCACCGGGGAGCTGTTTTTT
TRBV19	once	TRBJ2-1	NA	CASSIDSWAERRFF	TGTGCCAGTAGTATAGATTCTTGGGCCGAAAGGCGGTTCTTC
TRBV7-8	many	TRBJ2-5	TRBD1	CASNVDRGLVETQYF	TGTGCCAGCAACGTCGACAGGGGGCTTGTTGAGACCCAGTACTTC
TRBV24-1	NA	TRBJ1-2	NA	CATSDPTGRGGYTF	TGTGCCACCAGTGACCCGACAGGCCGAGGTGGCTACACCTTC
TRBV7-9	NA	TRBJ1-1	NA	CASTRPPGTEAFF	TGTGCCAGCACCCGACCCCCAGGCACTGAAGCTTTCTTT
TRBV6-6	few	TRBJ1-4	NA	CASSYPSGGGGKLFF	TGTGCCAGCAGTTACCCCTCGGGTGGAGGAGGAAAACTGTTTTTT
TRBV5-1	NA	TRBJ1-1	TRBD1	CASSKGADTEAFF	TGCGCCAGCAGTAAGGGGGCGGACACTGAAGCTTTCTTT
TRBV25-1	once	TRBJ2-7	NA	CASSENSFTQYF	TGTGCCAGCAGTGAGAACAGCTTTACGCAGTACTTC
TRBV7-6	NA	TRBJ2-5	TRBD1	CASSLDLDRGLQETQYF	TGTGCCAGCAGCTTAGACCTGGACAGGGGGCTTCAAGAGACCCAGTACTTC
TRBV7-8	NA	TRBJ1-5	TRBD1	CASSFSGTGNQPQHF	TGTGCCAGCAGCTTCTCCGGGACAGGTAACCAGCCCCAGCATTTT
TRBV4-1	NA	TRBJ1-5	NA	CASSRTPGQGQPQHF	TGCGCCAGCAGCCGGACCCCAGGGCAAGGACAGCCCCAGCATTTT
TRBV19	NA	TRBJ1-1	NA	CASSGSRLEDTEAFF	TGTGCCAGTAGTGGGTCCCGTTTGGAGGACACTGAAGCTTTCTTT
TRBV28	NA	TRBJ2-7	TRBD2	CASTGGRETYEQYF	TGTGCCAGCACGGGCGGGAGAGAAACCTACGAGCAGTACTTC
TRBV6-6	NA	TRBJ1-5	NA	CASSQTGKASQPQHF	TGTGCCAGCAGCCAAACAGGGAAGGCTAGTCAGCCCCAGCATTTT
TRBV29-1	NA	TRBJ2-7	NA	CSARGSGYEQYF	TGCAGCGCCCGAGGAAGCGGTTACGAGCAGTACTTC
TRBV5-1	few	TRBJ1-3	NA	CASSLVPTASGNTIYF	TGCGCCAGCAGCTTGGTACCGACAGCCTCTGGAAACACCATATATTTT
TRBV9	NA	TRBJ2-5	TRBD1	CASSVGRGRPQETQYF	TGTGCCAGCAGCGTAGGAAGGGGGCGGCCACAAGAGACCCAGTACTTC
TRBV4-1	NA	TRBJ1-6	NA	CASSQDLGRGSSSPLHF	TGCGCCAGCAGCCAAGATCTGGGCAGGGGATCGAGCTCACCCCTCCACTTT
TRBV7-9	NA	TRBJ2-2	NA	CASRSGLTHTGELFF	TGTGCCAGCAGGTCAGGACTGACGCACACCGGGGAGCTGTTTTTT
TRBV27	NA	TRBJ1-6	NA	CATKDDDRNSPLHF	TGTGCCACCAAAGACGACGACAGGAATTCACCCCTCCACTTT
TRBV19	once	TRBJ1-2	NA	CASSISSLGAGYTF	TGTGCCAGTAGTATCTCCAGCCTGGGGGCGGGCTACACCTTC
TRBV7-2	NA	TRBJ1-2	NA	CASITQGGLGYTF	TGTGCCAGCATCACGCAGGGAGGGTTAGGCTACACCTTC